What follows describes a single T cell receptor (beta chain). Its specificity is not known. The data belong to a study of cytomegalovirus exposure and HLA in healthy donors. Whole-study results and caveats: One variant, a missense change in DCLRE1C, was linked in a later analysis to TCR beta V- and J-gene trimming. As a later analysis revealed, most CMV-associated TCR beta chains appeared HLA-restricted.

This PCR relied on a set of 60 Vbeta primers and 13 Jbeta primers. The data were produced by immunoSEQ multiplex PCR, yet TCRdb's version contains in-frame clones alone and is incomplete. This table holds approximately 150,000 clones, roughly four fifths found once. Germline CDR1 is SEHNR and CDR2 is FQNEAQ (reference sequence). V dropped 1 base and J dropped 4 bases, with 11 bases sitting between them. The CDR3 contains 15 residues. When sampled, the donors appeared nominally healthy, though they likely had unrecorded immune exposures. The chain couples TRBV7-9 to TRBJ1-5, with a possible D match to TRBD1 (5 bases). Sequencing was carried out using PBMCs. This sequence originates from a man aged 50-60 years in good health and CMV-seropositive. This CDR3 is CASSLDAAGNQPQHF. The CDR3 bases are TGTGCCAGCAGCTTAGATGCGGCAGGGAATCAGCCCCAGCATTTT.